A selection of T cell receptor beta chains follows, all from one sample in a study of cytomegalovirus exposure and HLA in healthy donors. Only in-frame clones appear in the TCRdb table, and some are missing; sequencing was by immunoSEQ multiplex PCR. The sample lists some 160,000 clones, roughly 80% occurring once. Sequencing was carried out using PBMCs. These receptors all come from a man aged 55 to 70 in good health and CMV-seronegative. Both conserved end residues are part of each CDR3. D genes are given only for firm matches. A clone size is listed for some rows: how often the clone was seen (once, few, many), or a class if it is expanded.

CDR3 protein	CDR3 DNA	clone size	V gene	J gene	D gene
CASSLARRSYTF	TGTGCCAGCAGCTTAGCGAGGCGTAGCTACACCTTC	few	TRBV7-8	TRBJ1-2	NA
CASSQGSGRGYEQYF	TGCGCCAGCAGCCAAGGGAGCGGGAGGGGGTACGAGCAGTACTTC	NA	TRBV4-3	TRBJ2-7	TRBD2
CASSTNQRRWGRFDEQYF	TGTGCCAGCAGTACCAATCAACGACGGTGGGGGAGGTTTGACGAGCAGTACTTC	NA	TRBV11-2	TRBJ2-7	NA
CAISAGREFQPQHF	TGTGCCATCAGTGCCGGCAGGGAATTTCAGCCCCAGCATTTT	NA	TRBV10-3	TRBJ1-5	NA
CSVEDEGDYGYPF	TGCAGCGTTGAAGACGAGGGAGACTATGGCTACCCCTTC	NA	TRBV29-1	TRBJ1-2	NA
CATKEGGATYEQYF	TGTGCCACTAAGGAGGGGGGGGCCACCTACGAGCAGTACTTC	few	TRBV19	TRBJ2-7	NA
CATLSAGGVPGELFF	TGTGCCACCCTATCCGCGGGGGGAGTCCCCGGGGAGCTGTTTTTT	NA	TRBV6-1	TRBJ2-2	TRBD2
CASSGGSDEKLFF	TGCGCCAGCAGCGGGGGGTCGGATGAAAAACTGTTTTTT	NA	TRBV5-1	TRBJ1-4	NA
CASRDSGSLPTDTQYF	TGCGCCAGCAGAGACAGCGGGAGCCTCCCCACAGATACGCAGTATTTT	NA	TRBV5-1	TRBJ2-3	TRBD2
CASRAQGGRTEAFF	TGTGCCAGCAGGGCCCAGGGGGGAAGGACTGAAGCTTTCTTT	NA	TRBV6-1	TRBJ1-1	TRBD1
CASTAYGLAGGHYEQYF	TGTGCCAGCACCGCGTATGGACTAGCGGGGGGACACTACGAGCAGTACTTC	NA	TRBV27	TRBJ2-7	TRBD2
CASSFSGGPGTDTQYF	TGCGCCAGCAGCTTTAGCGGGGGCCCCGGGACAGATACGCAGTATTTT	NA	TRBV5-1	TRBJ2-3	TRBD2
CASSDVTGEAFF	TGTGCCAGCAGTGACGTGACTGGGGAAGCTTTCTTT	NA	TRBV6-4	TRBJ1-1	NA
CASSLRREGEQYF	TGTGCCAGCAGCTTACGCAGGGAAGGCGAGCAGTACTTC	NA	TRBV7-9	TRBJ2-7	NA
CASSVVEGTEAFF	TGTGCCAGCAGCGTAGTAGAGGGCACTGAAGCTTTCTTT	NA	TRBV9	TRBJ1-1	NA
CASSYSGQGSGTIYF	TGTGCCAGCAGTTACTCCGGACAGGGCAGCGGCACCATATATTTT	NA	TRBV6-5	TRBJ1-3	TRBD1
CATSRPDWRGLSYEQYF	TGTGCCACCAGCAGACCAGACTGGCGGGGGCTCTCCTACGAGCAGTACTTC	NA	TRBV15	TRBJ2-7	NA